Following are 4 T cell receptor beta chains from one sample sequenced in a study of blood T cell repertoires in COVID-19. TCRdb's table, derived via immunoSEQ multiplex PCR, lists solely in-frame clones and lacks some. The sample holds 70,000 to 90,000 clones, around 80% seen once. Source material: peripheral blood. The receptors stem from an elderly woman with acute or convalescent COVID-19.

The rearrangement uses TRBV19 and TRBJ2-6; D unclear. The CDR3 has 15 amino acids. Trimming shortened V by 1 base and J by 2 bases, and 6 bases separated the two germline ends. From germline, CDR1 is LNHDA and CDR2 SQIVND (reference sequence). The CDR3, as DNA: TGTGCCAGTAGTATAGTTGGCACTGGGGCCAACGTCCTGACTTTC. It is translated as CASSIVGTGANVLTF.

The chain links TRBV2 to TRBJ2-7, with 12 bases identical to TRBD2. The V and J ends lost 8 bases and 5 bases, in that order; junction bases with no gene match: 4. CDR3 length: 13 amino acids. Germline CDR1 and CDR2: SNHLY and FYNNEI. The CDR3 here is CASLAGGTDEQYF. The CDR3, as DNA: TGTGCCAGCCTAGCGGGAGGGACGGACGAGCAGTACTTC.

The J gene is TRBJ2-3, the V gene TRBV6-4; TRBD1 matches 7 bases. V was clipped by 4 bases and J by 3 bases; unmatched bases: 4. This CDR3 comprises 14 residues. Germline loops: CDR1 MRHNA, CDR2 SNTAGT. The CDR3 protein is CASSATGETDTQYF. DNA for the CDR3: TGTGCCAGCAGTGCCACAGGGGAAACAGATACGCAGTATTTT.

The rearrangement links TRBV2 to TRBJ1-1, with 7 bases fitting TRBD1. This CDR3 region has 13 residues. V trimming: 5 bases; J trimming: 2 bases; junction bases outside the gene matches: 2. Germline lookup yields CDR1 SNHLY and CDR2 FYNNEI. In nucleotides, the CDR3 is TGTGCCAGCAGTCAGGGGGTTAACACTGAAGCTTTCTTT. Translation: CASSQGVNTEAFF.